The 14 T cell receptor beta chains below were found in one sample sequenced in a study of CXCR3-negative and CXCR3-positive naive CD8 T cells. Overall study findings and caveats: Naive cells that were CXCR3-positive had more hydrophobic TRB CDR3s (compared with CXCR3-negative naive cells).

The study made its TRB cDNA libraries by 5' RACE, adding UMI labels. TCRdb reanalyzed the 5' RACE reads and collapses them to one entry per CDR3 protein, without DNA. The sample table includes some 60,000 distinct CDR3 sequences. The antigens of these receptors remain unknown. Sequences were obtained from naive CXCR3+ CD8+ T cells from blood. Stated subset: CD45RO-CCR7+CD27+CD95- naive CD8+ T cells expressing CXCR3 (TNR3+). The source is a human donor in good health. Some clones in this sample may be carry-over from other donors' samples.

This rearrangement joins TRBV4-3 to TRBJ1-5. CDR1 is LGHNA and CDR2 is YSLEER in the germline V gene. The CDR3 consists of 19 residues. The CDR3 loop is CASSQDLGGAVMSNQPQHF.

V and J are TRBV19 and TRBJ1-2. The CDR3 has 15 amino acids. Germline V gives CDR1 LNHDA, CDR2 SQIVND (reference sequence). This chain's CDR3 is CASSSSAGANYGYTF. The whole variable domain, filled in from reference TRBV19 and TRBJ1-2, reads DGGITQSPKYLFRKEGQNVTLSCEQNLNHDAMYWYRQDPGQGLRLIYYSQIVNDFQKGDIAEGYSVSREKKESFPLTVTSAQKNPTAFYLCASSSSAGANYGYTFGSGTRLTVV.

The chain is built from TRBV4-2 and TRBJ2-2; TCRdb designates TRBD2, a call that cannot be tested without DNA. From germline, CDR1 is LGHNA and CDR2 YNFKEQ. The CDR3 sequence is 19 residues long. The chain's CDR3 is CASGPYPMRLAGFAGELFF.

The V call is TRBV29-1, the J call TRBJ2-2. Looked up from germline, CDR1 is SQVTM and CDR2 is ANQGSEA. The CDR3 spans 12 residues. CDR3: CSVVLNTGELFF.

The chain uses TRBV4-3 and TRBJ1-5. In germline, CDR1 is LGHNA, CDR2 YSLEER. This CDR3 is 14 amino acids long. The CDR3 here is CASSQDPAVGPQHF.

This sequence joins TRBV20-1 and TRBJ1-6. The CDR3 sequence is 15 residues long. From germline, CDR1 is DFQATT and CDR2 SNEGSKA (reference sequence). The CDR3 sequence is CSARDGGSYNSPLHF.

This sequence joins TRBV12-3 or TRBV12-4 and TRBJ2-7; TCRdb returns TRBD2, unconfirmable since there is no DNA. This CDR3 spans 12 amino acids. The chain's CDR3 is CASTRGVNEQYF.

CDR3 residues: CASSLTGNYEQYF. This sequence joins TRBV27 and TRBJ2-7. The CDR3 is made up of 13 amino acids. Germline V gene lookup returns CDR1 MNHEY and CDR2 SMNVEV (reference sequence).

The V call is TRBV28, the J call TRBJ2-3; the TCRdb call, TRBD1, lacks DNA for checking. Germline-derived CDR1 and CDR2 are MDHEN and SYDVKM. The CDR3 extends over 14 amino acids. Here the CDR3 reads CASSYGTGVHTQYF.

This chain links TRBV4-1 with TRBJ2-7. In germline, CDR1 is MGHRA, CDR2 YSYEKL. The length of the CDR3 is 11 residues. The CDR3 protein is CASSQDQEQYF.

The CDR3 loop reads CASSLESTGAENEQFF. The chain has TRBV11-2 and TRBJ2-1; the D gene TCRdb calls, TRBD1, cannot be checked with no DNA. The germline gives CDR1 SGHAT, CDR2 FQNNGV. The CDR3 consists of 16 residues.

The chain links TRBV20-1 to TRBJ1-2; the TRBD1 assignment by TCRdb is unverifiable without DNA. CDR3 length equals 13 residues. CDR1 and CDR2 from the germline V gene are DFQATT and SNEGSKA (reference sequence). CDR3 in amino acids: CSARIPGGVGYTF.

V and J are TRBV5-6 and TRBJ2-7; without DNA, the TCRdb call of TRBD1 cannot be checked. This CDR3 is 14 amino acids long. CDR1 is SGHDT, CDR2 YYEEEE, per germline. The CDR3 spells CASSLGTGQGEQYF.

V gene TRBV5-6 combines with J gene TRBJ1-1; TCRdb's D call, TRBD1, is unchecked because there is no DNA. The CDR3 runs 19 residues. Germline CDR1 SGHDT, CDR2 YYEEEE. The CDR3 here is CASSSVNPNRVLVNTEAFF.